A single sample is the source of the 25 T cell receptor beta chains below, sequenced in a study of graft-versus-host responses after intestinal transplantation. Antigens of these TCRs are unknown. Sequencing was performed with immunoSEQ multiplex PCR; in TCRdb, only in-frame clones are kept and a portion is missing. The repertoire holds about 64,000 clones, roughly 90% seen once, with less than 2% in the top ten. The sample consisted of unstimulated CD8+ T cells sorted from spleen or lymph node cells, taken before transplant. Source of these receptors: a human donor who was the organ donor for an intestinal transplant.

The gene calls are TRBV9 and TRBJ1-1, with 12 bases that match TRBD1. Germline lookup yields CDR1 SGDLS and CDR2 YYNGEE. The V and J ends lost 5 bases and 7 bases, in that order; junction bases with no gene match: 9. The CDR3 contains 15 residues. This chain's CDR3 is CASSPPGQGAVEAFF. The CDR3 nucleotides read TGTGCCAGCAGTCCCCCGGGACAGGGGGCGGTTGAAGCTTTCTTT.

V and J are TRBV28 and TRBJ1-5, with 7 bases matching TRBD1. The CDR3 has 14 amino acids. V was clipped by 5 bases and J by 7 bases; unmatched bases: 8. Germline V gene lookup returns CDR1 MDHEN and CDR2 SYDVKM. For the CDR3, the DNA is TGTGCCAGCAGTCTTCAGGGGGAGAGCCAGCCCCAGCATTTT. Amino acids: CASSLQGESQPQHF.

The CDR3 DNA reads as TGTGCCAGCAGCTCAAAGGACAGGGTAGGCACTGGCTACACCTTC. It encodes CASSSKDRVGTGYTF. The chain couples TRBV9 to TRBJ1-2; 8 bases fit TRBD1. This CDR3 is built from 15 residues. Germline V CDR1 and CDR2: SGDLS, YYNGEE. The V and J ends lost 4 bases and 7 bases, in that order; junction bases with no gene match: 12.

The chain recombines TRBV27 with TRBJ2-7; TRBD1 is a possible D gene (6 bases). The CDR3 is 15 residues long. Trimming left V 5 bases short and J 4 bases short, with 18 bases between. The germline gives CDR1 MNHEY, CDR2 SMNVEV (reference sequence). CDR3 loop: CASSPTGIPRYEQYF. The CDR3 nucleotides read TGTGCCAGCAGTCCTACAGGGATCCCCCGATACGAGCAGTACTTC.

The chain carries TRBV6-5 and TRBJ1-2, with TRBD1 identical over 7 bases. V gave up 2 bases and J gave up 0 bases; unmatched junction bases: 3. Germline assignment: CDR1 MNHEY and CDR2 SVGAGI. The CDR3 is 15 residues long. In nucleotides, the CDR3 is TGTGCCAGCAGTTACGGAGGGACAGCTAACTATGGCTACACCTTC. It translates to CASSYGGTANYGYTF.

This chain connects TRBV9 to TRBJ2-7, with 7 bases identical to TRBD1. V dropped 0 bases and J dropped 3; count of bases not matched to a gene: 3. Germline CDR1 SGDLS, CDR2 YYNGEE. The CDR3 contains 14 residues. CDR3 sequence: CASSVGGDSYEQYF. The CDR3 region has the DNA TGTGCCAGCAGCGTAGGAGGGGACAGCTACGAGCAGTACTTC.

The CDR3 loop is CASSLGQGNTEAFF. In DNA form, the CDR3 reads TGTGCCAGCAGCTTAGGACAGGGGAACACTGAAGCTTTCTTT. The chain carries TRBV7-8 and TRBJ1-1; 7 bases match TRBD1. V lost 1 base to trimming and J lost 1 base; unmatched junction nucleotides: 0. The length of the CDR3 is 14 residues. Per germline, CDR1 SGHVS and CDR2 FQNEAQ.

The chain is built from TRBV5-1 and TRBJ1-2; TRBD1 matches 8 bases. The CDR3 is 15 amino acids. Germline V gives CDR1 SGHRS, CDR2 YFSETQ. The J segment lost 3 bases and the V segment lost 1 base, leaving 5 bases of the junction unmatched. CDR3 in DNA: TGCGCCAGCAGCTTGCCTCAGGGGGCGGACTATGGCTACACCTTC. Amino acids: CASSLPQGADYGYTF.

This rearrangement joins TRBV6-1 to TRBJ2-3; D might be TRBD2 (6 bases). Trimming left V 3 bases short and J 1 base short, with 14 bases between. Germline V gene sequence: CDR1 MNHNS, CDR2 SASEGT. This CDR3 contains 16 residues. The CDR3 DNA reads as TGTGCCAGCAGTGATTTTAGGGGACTGCGCACAGATACGCAGTATTTT. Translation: CASSDFRGLRTDTQYF.

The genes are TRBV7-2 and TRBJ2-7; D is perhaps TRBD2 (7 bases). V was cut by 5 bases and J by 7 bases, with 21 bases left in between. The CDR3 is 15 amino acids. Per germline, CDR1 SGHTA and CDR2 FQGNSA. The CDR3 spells CASSGGMGGSGEQYF. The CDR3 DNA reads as TGTGCCAGCAGCGGGGGCATGGGCGGGAGTGGGGAGCAGTACTTC.

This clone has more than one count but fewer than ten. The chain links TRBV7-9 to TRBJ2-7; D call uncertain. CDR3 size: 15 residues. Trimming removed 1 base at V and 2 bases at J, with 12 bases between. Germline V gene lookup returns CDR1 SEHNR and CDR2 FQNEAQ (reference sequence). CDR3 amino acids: CASSLVAARTYEQYF. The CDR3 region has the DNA TGTGCCAGCAGCTTAGTTGCGGCCCGTACCTACGAGCAGTACTTC.

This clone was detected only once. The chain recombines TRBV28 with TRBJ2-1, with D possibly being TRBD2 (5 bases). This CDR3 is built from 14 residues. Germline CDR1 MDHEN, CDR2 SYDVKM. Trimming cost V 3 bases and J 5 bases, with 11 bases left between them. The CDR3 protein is CASSLILEDNEQFF. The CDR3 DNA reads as TGTGCCAGCAGTTTGATACTAGAAGACAATGAGCAGTTCTTC. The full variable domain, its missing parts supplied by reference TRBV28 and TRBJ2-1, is DVKVTQSSRYLVKRTGEKVFLECVQDMDHENMFWYRQDPGLGLRLIYFSYDVKMKEKGDIPEGYSVSREKKERFSLILESASTNQTSMYLCASSLILEDNEQFFGPGTRLTVL.

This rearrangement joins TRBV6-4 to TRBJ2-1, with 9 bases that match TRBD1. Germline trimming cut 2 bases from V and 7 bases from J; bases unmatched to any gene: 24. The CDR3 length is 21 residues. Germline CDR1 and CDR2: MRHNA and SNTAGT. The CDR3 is CASSDGGRSGIGTGRRNEQFF. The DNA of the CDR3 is TGTGCCAGCAGTGACGGAGGGCGGTCTGGGATAGGGACAGGGAGGAGGAATGAGCAGTTCTTC.

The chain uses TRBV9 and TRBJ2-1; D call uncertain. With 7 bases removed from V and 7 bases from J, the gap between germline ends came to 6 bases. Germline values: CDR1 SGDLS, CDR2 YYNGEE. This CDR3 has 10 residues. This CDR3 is CASGQNEQFF. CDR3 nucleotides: TGTGCCAGCGGCCAAAATGAGCAGTTCTTC.

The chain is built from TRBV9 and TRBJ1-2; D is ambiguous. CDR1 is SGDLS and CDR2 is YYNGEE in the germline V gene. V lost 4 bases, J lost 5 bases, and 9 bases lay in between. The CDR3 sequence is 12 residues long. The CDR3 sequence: CASSSGPYGYTF. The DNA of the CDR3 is TGTGCCAGCAGCTCGGGTCCTTATGGCTACACCTTC.

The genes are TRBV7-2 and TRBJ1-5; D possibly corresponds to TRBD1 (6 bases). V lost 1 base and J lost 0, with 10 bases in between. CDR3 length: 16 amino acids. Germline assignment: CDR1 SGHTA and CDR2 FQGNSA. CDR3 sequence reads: CASSLVGGDSNQPQHF. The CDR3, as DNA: TGTGCCAGCAGCTTAGTAGGGGGGGATAGCAATCAGCCCCAGCATTTT.

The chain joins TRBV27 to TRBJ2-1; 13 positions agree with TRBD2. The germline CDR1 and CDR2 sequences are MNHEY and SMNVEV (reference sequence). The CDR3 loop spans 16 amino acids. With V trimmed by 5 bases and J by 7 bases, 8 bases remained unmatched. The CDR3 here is CASSHLLAGGLNEQFF. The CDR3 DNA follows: TGTGCCAGCAGTCACCTACTAGCGGGAGGGTTAAATGAGCAGTTCTTC.

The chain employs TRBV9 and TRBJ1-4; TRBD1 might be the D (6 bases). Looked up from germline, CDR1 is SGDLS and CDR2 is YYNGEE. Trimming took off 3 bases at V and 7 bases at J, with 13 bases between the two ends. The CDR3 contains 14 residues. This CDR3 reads CASSAQGWGEKLFF. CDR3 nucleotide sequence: TGTGCCAGCAGCGCGCAGGGGTGGGGTGAAAAACTGTTTTTT.

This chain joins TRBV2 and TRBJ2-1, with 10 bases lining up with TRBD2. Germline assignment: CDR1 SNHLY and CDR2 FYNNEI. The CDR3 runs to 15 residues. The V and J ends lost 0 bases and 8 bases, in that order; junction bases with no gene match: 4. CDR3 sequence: CASSEALAGVDEQFF. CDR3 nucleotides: TGTGCCAGCAGTGAAGCCCTAGCGGGAGTGGATGAGCAGTTCTTC.

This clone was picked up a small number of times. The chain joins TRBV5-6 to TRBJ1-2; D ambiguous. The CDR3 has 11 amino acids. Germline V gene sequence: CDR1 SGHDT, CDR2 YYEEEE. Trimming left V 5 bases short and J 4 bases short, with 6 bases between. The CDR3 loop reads CASRSIYGYTF. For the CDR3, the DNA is TGTGCCAGCAGGAGCATCTATGGCTACACCTTC.

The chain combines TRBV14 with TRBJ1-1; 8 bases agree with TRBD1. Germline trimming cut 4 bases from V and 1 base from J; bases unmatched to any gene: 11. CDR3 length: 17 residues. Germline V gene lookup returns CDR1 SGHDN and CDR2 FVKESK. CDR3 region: CASSLLPLDRANTEAFF. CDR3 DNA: TGTGCCAGCAGCCTTTTACCCCTGGACAGGGCGAACACTGAAGCTTTCTTT. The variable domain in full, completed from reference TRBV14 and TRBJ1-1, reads EAGVTQFPSHSVIEKGQTVTLRCDPISGHDNLYWYRRVMGKEIKFLLHFVKESKQDESGMPNNRFLAERTGGTYSTLKVQPAELEDSGVYFCASSLLPLDRANTEAFFGQGTRLTVV.

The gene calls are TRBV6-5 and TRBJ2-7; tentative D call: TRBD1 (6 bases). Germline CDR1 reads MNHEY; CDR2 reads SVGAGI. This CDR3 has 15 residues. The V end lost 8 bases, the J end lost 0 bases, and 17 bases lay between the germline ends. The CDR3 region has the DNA TGTGCCAGCTCACAGGGCCCCTTCCCCTCCTACGAGCAGTACTTC. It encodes CASSQGPFPSYEQYF.

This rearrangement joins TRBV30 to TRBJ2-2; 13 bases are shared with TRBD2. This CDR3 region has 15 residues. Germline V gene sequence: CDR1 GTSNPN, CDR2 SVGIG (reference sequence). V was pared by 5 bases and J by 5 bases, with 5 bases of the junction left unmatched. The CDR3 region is CAWGLAGEGTGELFF. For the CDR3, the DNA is TGTGCCTGGGGACTAGCGGGAGAGGGGACCGGGGAGCTGTTTTTT.

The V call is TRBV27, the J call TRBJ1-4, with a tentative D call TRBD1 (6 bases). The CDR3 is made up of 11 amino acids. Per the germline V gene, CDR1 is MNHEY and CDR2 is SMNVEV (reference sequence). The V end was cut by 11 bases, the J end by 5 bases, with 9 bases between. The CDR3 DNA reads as TGTGCCGGTCAGGGGAATGAAAAACTGTTTTTT. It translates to CAGQGNEKLFF.

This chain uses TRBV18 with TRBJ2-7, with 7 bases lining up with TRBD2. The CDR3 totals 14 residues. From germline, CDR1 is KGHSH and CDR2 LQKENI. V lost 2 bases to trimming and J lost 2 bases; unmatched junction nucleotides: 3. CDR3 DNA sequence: TGTGCCAGCTCACCAGGGGACTACACCTACGAGCAGTACTTC. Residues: CASSPGDYTYEQYF.